The 19 T cell receptor beta chains given below trace back to one sample, sequenced in a study of blood T cell repertoires in COVID-19. Some clones are missing from TCRdb's copy, which holds only in-frame ones; the method was immunoSEQ multiplex PCR. The data contain approximately 490,000 clones, about nine tenths of them seen just once; the ten biggest clones take up 0.7%. The specimen was PBMCs or T cells enriched from blood (not recorded which). These receptors were taken from a woman between 18 and 29 years old who had recovered from COVID-19.

In its sample, this clone was seen once. The chain employs TRBV12-3 or TRBV12-4 and TRBJ2-5; D is possibly TRBD2 (5 bases). Trimming took off 2 bases at V and 4 bases at J, with 8 bases between the two ends. CDR3 length equals 13 residues. CDR3 sequence: CASSLWAGETQYF. Here the CDR3 DNA reads TGTGCCAGCAGTTTATGGGCGGGAGAGACCCAGTACTTC.

The rearrangement links TRBV6-5 to TRBJ2-2, with D possibly being TRBD2 (5 bases). CDR1 and CDR2 from the germline V gene are MNHEY and SVGAGI. The CDR3 has 11 amino acids. The V end lost 11 bases, the J end lost 5 bases, and 9 bases lay between the germline ends. The DNA for the CDR3 is TGTGCCGTACGAGGGACCGGGGAGCTGTTTTTT. Residues: CAVRGTGELFF.

This chain connects TRBV5-1 to TRBJ1-4; 10 positions agree with TRBD1. The CDR3 extends over 15 amino acids. Germline V CDR1 and CDR2: SGHRS, YFSETQ. V trimming: 2 bases; J trimming: 5 bases; junction bases outside the gene matches: 3. Written as DNA, the CDR3 is TGCGCCAGCAGCTTCCGGACAGGGGGGAATGAAAAACTGTTTTTT. Translation: CASSFRTGGNEKLFF. The entire variable domain, with the rest obtained from reference TRBV5-1 and TRBJ1-4, is as follows: KAGVTQTPRYLIKTRGQQVTLSCSPISGHRSVSWYQQTPGQGLQFLFEYFSETQRNKGNFPGRFSGRQFSNSRSEMNVSTLELGDSALYLCASSFRTGGNEKLFFGSGTQLSVL.

The chain links TRBV3-1 (or the pseudogene TRBV3-2) to TRBJ2-1, with a tentative D call TRBD1 (5 bases). Looked up from germline, CDR1 is LGHDT and CDR2 is YNNKEL (reference sequence). The CDR3 length is 12 residues. Deletions cut 4 bases from V and 6 bases from J, with 7 bases between. The CDR3 loop reads CASSLGVNEQFF. Here the CDR3 DNA reads TGTGCCAGCAGCCTAGGGGTCAATGAGCAGTTCTTC.

This chain connects TRBV18 to TRBJ1-5, with D perhaps matching TRBD1 (6 bases). This CDR3 has 17 amino acids. The germline V gene has CDR1 KGHSH and CDR2 LQKENI. The germline V and J ends were trimmed by 6 bases and 0 bases, with 18 bases remaining between them. The CDR3 loop reads CASSNIAGANSNQPQHF. CDR3 nucleotide sequence: TGTGCCAGCTCCAATATTGCAGGGGCAAATAGCAATCAGCCCCAGCATTTT.

The chain combines TRBV7-9 with TRBJ1-1; the match to TRBD1 covers 7 bases. The CDR3 runs to 14 residues. CDR1 is SEHNR and CDR2 is FQNEAQ in the germline V gene (reference sequence). J lost 1 base, V lost 3 bases, and 2 bases had no gene match. The CDR3 loop is CASSFGTANTEAFF. In DNA form, the CDR3 reads TGTGCCAGCAGCTTTGGGACAGCGAACACTGAAGCTTTCTTT.

The chain combines TRBV9 with TRBJ1-2, with D possibly TRBD1 on 5 matching bases. The V gene lost 0 bases and the J gene lost 4 bases, with 16 bases spanning the gap. Germline values: CDR1 SGDLS, CDR2 YYNGEE. The CDR3 contains 16 residues. The CDR3 DNA reads as TGTGCCAGCAGCGTAGGGGGCATGGATCTCGCCTATGGCTACACCTTC. It codes for CASSVGGMDLAYGYTF.

The chain couples TRBV2 to TRBJ2-1; TRBD2 matches 10 bases. The CDR3 length is 16 residues. J gave up 8 bases and V 4 bases, and 11 bases lay outside the gene matches. Germline lookup yields CDR1 SNHLY and CDR2 FYNNEI. CDR3 in DNA: TGTGCCAGCAGTGGGGCTATTCTAGCGGGGGAAGATGAGCAGTTCTTC. Protein product: CASSGAILAGEDEQFF. Using reference TRBV2 and TRBJ2-1 for the parts outside the CDR3, the full variable domain is EPEVTQTPSHQVTQMGQEVILRCVPISNHLYFYWYRQILGQKVEFLVSFYNNEISEKSEIFDDQFSVERPDGSNFTLKIRSTKLEDSAMYFCASSGAILAGEDEQFFGPGTRLTVL.

The chain employs TRBV21-1 and TRBJ1-5. TRBV21-1 constitutes a pseudogene. The CDR3 has 17 residues. CDR3 coding DNA: TGTGCCAGCAGCACCGATATGAGGAGGGGCTCTAATCAGCCCCAGCATTTT. This translates into CASSTDMRRGSNQPQHF.

The gene calls are TRBV6-5 and TRBJ1-6; 9 bases line up with TRBD1. The CDR3 runs to 16 residues. The trim removed 2 bases at V and 10 bases at J, leaving 9 bases unmatched. Per germline, CDR1 MNHEY and CDR2 SVGAGI. The CDR3 is CASSYRGGQGHSPLHF. CDR3 in DNA: TGTGCCAGCAGTTACCGGGGGGGACAGGGACACTCACCCCTCCACTTT.

J is TRBJ1-4 and V is TRBV4-1; 9 positions match TRBD1. The V segment lost 3 bases and the J segment 5 bases; nucleotides outside the gene matches: 10. There are 17 residues in the CDR3. Germline-derived CDR1 and CDR2 are MGHRA and YSYEKL. The CDR3 protein is CASSQRPRGTGNEKLFF. CDR3 DNA: TGCGCCAGCAGCCAGCGCCCGAGGGGGACAGGGAATGAAAAACTGTTTTTT.

The genes are TRBV5-1 and TRBJ1-1; D not certain. Trimming took off 2 bases at V and 5 bases at J, with 22 bases between the two ends. This CDR3 region has 17 residues. The germline V gene has CDR1 SGHRS and CDR2 YFSETQ. The CDR3 sequence is CASSFGGSPLAETEAFF. Written as DNA, the CDR3 is TGCGCCAGCAGCTTCGGAGGCTCCCCACTCGCAGAGACTGAAGCTTTCTTT.

A few counts support this clone. The CDR3: CASREFPRGEKLFF. CDR3 bases: TGTGCCAGCAGGGAGTTTCCACGGGGTGAAAAACTGTTTTTT. The V call is TRBV28, the J call TRBJ1-4, with D unresolved. The CDR3 runs to 14 residues. The ends were cut back, 6 bases at V and 7 bases at J, with 15 bases in the middle. In germline, CDR1 is MDHEN, CDR2 SYDVKM. Supplemented by reference TRBV28 and TRBJ1-4, the full variable domain reads DVKVTQSSRYLVKRTGEKVFLECVQDMDHENMFWYRQDPGLGLRLIYFSYDVKMKEKGDIPEGYSVSREKKERFSLILESASTNQTSMYLCASREFPRGEKLFFGSGTQLSVL.

The gene calls are TRBV29-1 and TRBJ1-4; 8 positions match TRBD1. Germline CDR1 SQVTM, CDR2 ANQGSEA. This CDR3 region has 14 residues. Trimming removed 4 bases from V and 6 bases from J; junction bases left unmatched: 7. CDR3 coding DNA: TGCAGCGTTGCGGACAGGGTTCAGCATGAAAAACTGTTTTTT. Translated, it gives CSVADRVQHEKLFF.

The chain combines TRBV7-8 with TRBJ2-5; 11 bases are shared with TRBD2. CDR1 and CDR2 from the germline V gene are SGHVS and FQNEAQ. The junction had 8 bases not matched to a gene; V was cut back by 4 bases and J by 1 base. This CDR3 region has 17 residues. CDR3 DNA: TGTGCCAGCAGCTCCCGACTAGCGGGGAACCGCCAAGAGACCCAGTACTTC. Amino acids: CASSSRLAGNRQETQYF.

This clone was observed a few times. The rearrangement joins TRBV5-6 to TRBJ1-4; D unclear. The DNA end is a closer match to TRBJ2-2, so the J assignment may be wrong. Germline V gene data show CDR1 as SGHDT and CDR2 as YYEEEE. The CDR3 loop spans 11 amino acids. The CDR3: CASSLGRELFF. DNA of the CDR3: TGTGCCAGCAGCCTTGGACGGGAGCTGTTTTTT.

This clone was seen once. This chain joins TRBV6-1 and TRBJ2-7; D not resolved. The CDR3 has 13 amino acids. From germline, CDR1 is MNHNS and CDR2 SASEGT. Trimming took 0 bases from V and 2 from J, leaving 5 bases between them. CDR3 residues: CASSEAPTYEQYF. As DNA, the CDR3 is TGTGCCAGCAGTGAAGCCCCCACCTACGAGCAGTACTTC.

The CDR3 region is CASSQADRGTEAFF. In DNA, the CDR3 is TGTGCCAGCAGCCAAGCCGACAGGGGCACTGAAGCTTTCTTT. The chain employs TRBV3-1 (or the pseudogene TRBV3-2) and TRBJ1-1, with 8 bases identical to TRBD1. Trimming at V came to 1 base and at J to 4 bases, leaving 2 bases not matched to a gene. This CDR3 spans 14 amino acids. Per the germline V gene, CDR1 is LGHDT and CDR2 is YNNKEL (reference sequence).

The J gene is TRBJ1-6, the V gene TRBV30; tentative D call: TRBD1 (5 bases). V was pared by 3 bases and J by 9 bases, with 18 bases between. Germline V gene data show CDR1 as GTSNPN and CDR2 as SVGIG (reference sequence). This CDR3 is 15 amino acids long. The CDR3 DNA is TGTGCCTGGAGCCTACTACCAGGGAGGGGTTCACCCCTCCACTTT. Translating it yields CAWSLLPGRGSPLHF. Full variable domain (outside the CDR3, taken from reference TRBV30 and TRBJ1-6): SQTIHQWPATLVQPVGSPLSLECTVEGTSNPNLYWYRQAAGRGLQLLFYSVGIGQISSEVPQNLSASRPQDRQFILSSKKLLLSDSGFYLCAWSLLPGRGSPLHFGNGTRLTVT.